This entry concerns a single TCR beta chain. The data originate from a study of blood T cell repertoires in COVID-19. In the study overall: Collection of acute and convalescent COVID-19 samples took place in the United States, Italy and Spain. The cDNA or gDNA used as material had been derived from T cells, B-cell-depleted T cells, or PBMCs.

The germline V and J ends were trimmed by 2 bases and 9 bases, with 14 bases remaining between them. Germline CDR1 reads SNHLY; CDR2 reads FYNNEI. The CDR3 covers 13 residues. Methods used by the authors: Estimates of nucleated cell counts were drawn from the amplification of reference gene primers. Repertoires were generated with immunoSEQ multiplex PCR, while TCRdb's copy carries only in-frame clones and drops some. The DNA gave D and trimming, while V, J and clone size come from that table. Of some 99,000 clones in the sample, approximately 87% were seen once. The V and J genes are TRBV2 and TRBJ2-7; D is possibly TRBD1 (6 bases). Sequences were obtained from peripheral blood. This TCR came from a woman aged 50 to 60 with acute or convalescent COVID-19. CDR3 sequence: CASSETGSTRQYF. CDR3 bases: TGTGCCAGCAGTGAAACAGGGTCTACGAGGCAGTACTTC.